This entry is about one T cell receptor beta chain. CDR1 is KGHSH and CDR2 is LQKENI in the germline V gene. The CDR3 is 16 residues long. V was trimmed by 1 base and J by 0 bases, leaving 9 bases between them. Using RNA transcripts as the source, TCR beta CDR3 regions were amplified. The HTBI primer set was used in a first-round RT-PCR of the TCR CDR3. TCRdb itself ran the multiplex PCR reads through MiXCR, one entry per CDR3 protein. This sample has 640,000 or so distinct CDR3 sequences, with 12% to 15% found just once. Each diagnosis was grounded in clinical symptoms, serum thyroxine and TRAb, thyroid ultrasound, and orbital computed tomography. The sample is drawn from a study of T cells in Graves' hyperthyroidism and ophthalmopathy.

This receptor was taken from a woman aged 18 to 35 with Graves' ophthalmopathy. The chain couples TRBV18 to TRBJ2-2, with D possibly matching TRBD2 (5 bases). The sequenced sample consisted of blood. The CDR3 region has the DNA TGTGCCAGCTCACCACTCAGCGGACCGAACACCGGGGAGCTGTTTTTT. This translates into CASSPLSGPNTGELFF.